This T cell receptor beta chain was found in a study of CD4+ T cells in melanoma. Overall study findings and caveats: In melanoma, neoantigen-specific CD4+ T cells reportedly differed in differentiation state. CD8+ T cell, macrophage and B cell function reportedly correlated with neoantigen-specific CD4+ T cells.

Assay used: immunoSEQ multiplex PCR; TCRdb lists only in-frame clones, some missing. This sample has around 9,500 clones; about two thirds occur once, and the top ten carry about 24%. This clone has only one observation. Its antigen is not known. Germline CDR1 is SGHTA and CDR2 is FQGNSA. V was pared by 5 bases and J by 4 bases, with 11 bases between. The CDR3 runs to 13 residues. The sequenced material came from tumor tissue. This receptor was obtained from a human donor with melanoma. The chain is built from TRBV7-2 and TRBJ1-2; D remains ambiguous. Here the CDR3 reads CASSPGGSYGYTF. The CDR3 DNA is TGTGCCAGCAGCCCAGGAGGGAGCTATGGCTACACCTTC.